This TCR beta chain emerged from a study of T cell changes during pregnancy in multiple sclerosis. Profiled with immunoSEQ multiplex PCR; TCRdb holds only in-frame clones, not every one. The table lists about 120,000 clones, 92% of them singletons. This CDR3 comprises 17 residues. V was trimmed by 0 bases and J by 3 bases, leaving 19 bases between them. Sequences were derived from peripheral blood, sampled in the third trimester of pregnancy. The receptor was isolated from a female donor with multiple sclerosis, enrolled in a pregnancy study. The chain carries TRBV5-3 and TRBJ2-7; tentative D call: TRBD2 (6 bases). TRBV5-3 carries the ORF label, with uncertain function. This CDR3 is CARSLAPPVGGNYEQYF. The CDR3 coding sequence is TGTGCCAGAAGCTTGGCCCCTCCAGTGGGAGGTAACTACGAGCAGTACTTC.